This section outlines one T cell receptor (beta chain) sequence together with its context. Its antigen remains undetermined. Base qualities are missing; no much larger clone stands one base away. CDR1 MDHEN and CDR2 SYDVKM are derived from the germline V gene. From the cysteine up to the phenylalanine, the CDR3 has a length of 10 residues. Solely the CDR3 DNA is kept, with 30 bases framed from the first base. Cut back by 9 bases and 10 bases, the V and J ends lie 12 bases apart. This entry belongs to a study of cytomegalovirus exposure and HLA in healthy donors (dated 2017 in TCRdb). With respect to the entire study: An earlier analysis of some 550 of the donors reported 276 Gb of sequence data and some 100 million unique TCR beta sequences from 150 million to 200 million T cells. To predict cytomegalovirus infection status, the study combined high-throughput TCR immunosequencing, statistical association of individual TCRs with disease status, and machine learning. Typing coverage varied by locus: roughly 629-640 donors for A, B, C, DRB1 and DQB1; some 520 for DQA1; nearly 610 for DPA1; some 470 for DPB1. Rather than using new phenotypic data, the later analysis identified candidate immune exposures from TCR beta sequences and from how often those sequences occurred across donors. Among the roughly 390 genotyped donors, around 79% belonged to the genetic ancestry cluster associated with self-reported Caucasian donors. Because of strong linkage in the cohort, 5 or 6 DR-DQ haplotypes were treated as single units for association and clustering. HLA typing included class I and class II loci at four-digit resolution. Every discovery cohort repertoire had been produced on one sequencing platform. Alongside the repertoire data, information on donor age, sex, ethnicity and CMV serostatus was compiled. To study patterns of TCR occurrence, a later analysis re-analyzed previously published TCR beta repertoires from just over 650 donors and added high-resolution HLA genotyping. On average, 235,054 unique TCR beta nucleotide sequences were sequenced per donor among 350 to 400 genotyped donors of the cohort, with around 19% of those sequences being non-productive. In a later genetic analysis, genome-wide SNP genotypes for about 55% of the roughly 700 donors were used, and that subset was treated as a discovery cohort. The T cell repertoires of 666 subjects were profiled by immunosequencing and related to cytomegalovirus serostatus. In addition to the first cohort of approximately 650 subjects, a separate validation cohort of over 90 different subjects was used. The aim of the study was to test whether cataloging public T cell receptors could identify signatures of past pathogen exposure. Approximately 310 gigabases of sequencing data and around 80 million unique TCR sequences made up an early release that covered about 640 HLA-typed donors. An earlier analysis of approximately 640 of the donors applied high-throughput TCR beta sequencing to assess whether each TCR beta V gene segment acted as functional or pseudogenic.

Library prep was done by the immunoSEQ multiplex PCR assay. The multiplex PCR relied on a mix of 60 forward primers for TCR Vbeta segments and 13 reverse primers for TCR Jbeta segments. A multiplex PCR assay on genomic DNA amplified the CDR3 region of rearranged TCR beta genes. On the Illumina HiSeq System, the amplified TCR beta libraries were sequenced as 87-base-pair reads. In the authors' own workflow: A later analysis tallied around 82 million unique TCR beta chains across the 600 to 700 repertoires, and around 12 million of those chains were shared by two or more donors. Raw reads were error-corrected and collapsed into unique sequences by a nearest-neighbor algorithm in which closely related sequences were merged to remove PCR and sequencing errors. To assign V, D and J gene segments, CDR3 sequences were aligned to IMGT reference sequences. Each retained sequence needed at least a six-nucleotide match to both a V gene segment and a J gene segment. A rearrangement was called productive if the CDR3 had no stop codons and remained in frame with V and J, and every other rearrangement was called non-productive. CDR3 was defined by IMGT convention, running from the second conserved V-encoded cysteine to the conserved J-encoded phenylalanine. The earlier analysis of about 640 of the donors excluded any sequence lacking an unambiguous match to a single V gene segment. In an earlier analysis of 587 of the donors, V segments were called functional above 56.7% productive rearrangements and were called segregating when the between-donor standard deviation exceeded 5%. A statistical classification framework was built for diagnosing cytomegalovirus status from the catalog of TCR beta chain sequences. In a later analysis, V and J genes were assigned by comparing TCR nucleotide sequences against IMGT/GENE-DB human TR gene sequences. Using the TCRdist pipeline, a later analysis assigned CDR3 sequences along with most-parsimonious VDJ recombination scenarios. A later analysis defined each TCR beta chain by its CDR3 amino acid sequence plus V-gene family, and excluded reads lacking a unique V-gene family. To address suspected cross-contamination and a sequencing artifact, a later analysis removed a few hundred highly shared, low-generation-probability nucleotide sequences. A later analysis calculated a clonal expansion index for each public chain from normalized within-repertoire ranks of inferred template counts. A later analysis computed generation probabilities with a VDJ recombination model fitted to out-of-frame rearrangements, and checked the results against IGoR. Hypergeometric tests were used in a later analysis to score TCR-TCR, TCR-HLA and TCR-CMV co-occurrence, with a repertoire-size bias correction applied to the TCR pairs. False discovery rates were estimated in a later analysis by permuting HLA or CMV assignments 20 times. In a later analysis, co-occurring TCRs were grouped with DBSCAN, and TCRdist sequence similarity was added when clustering was performed within HLA-allele-positive subsets. Co-occurrence clustering excluded repertoires with fewer than 30,000 or more than 120,000 public chains, plus five with anomalous nucleotide sharing. This immuneACCESS table, as held by TCRdb, lists in-frame sequences with V and J called but not all clones. Of the missing ones, under half trace to an unresolved V gene in checked studies; the others have no known cause. That table furnishes V, J and clone size, whereas the DNA furnished D and trimming. The sample yields some 170,000 clones; roughly 80% were counted once. The ten largest clones take up 4% to 5% of the sample.

The cohort was made up of around 720 healthy bone marrow donors. At the time of sampling, every cohort member was nominally healthy, though immune exposures that went unrecorded were likely present. The donor was CMV seropositive and belonged to the group of over 250 seropositive cohort members. A peripheral blood sample was provided by each donor, and peripheral blood mononuclear cells were used for TCR beta sequencing. Genomic DNA extraction from the blood cell samples was performed with the Qiagen DNeasy Blood Extraction Kit. Beyond this particular receptor, the publication reports: Compared with the approximately 720-donor mean, donors in an Asian-associated ancestry cluster had fewer N-insertions in productive TCRs, according to a later genetic analysis. In an earlier analysis of approximately 590 of the donors, most TCR beta V segments appeared in productive rearrangements about 87% or about 30% of the time, broadly matching IMGT annotations. At a false discovery rate of 0.05, a later analysis linked 15,000 to 20,000 TCR beta sequences to specific HLA alleles. Roughly uniform sequencing depth across donors was assumed in presence/absence analyses, although this assumption may not hold. In a later genetic analysis, a missense DCLRE1C variant was associated with V-gene and J-gene trimming of TCR beta chains, and the association was replicated in an independent cohort. Approximately 18 rarely observed V segments, including chromosome 9 orphons, were excluded from the earlier analysis of a few hundred of the donors because counts were too low. A few of the identified cytomegalovirus-associated TCR beta chains were confirmed in vitro to be specific for cytomegalovirus antigens. For the cohort, immune exposure information was limited to CMV serostatus. A cluster of highly shared sequence variants was judged likely to be a technical artifact of the sequencing pipeline. Compared with equally common non-associated chains, HLA-associated TCR beta chains in a later analysis were more clonally expanded and had lower generation probabilities. The study gave a list of 150 to 200 TCR beta chains associated with cytomegalovirus. In a later analysis, the rate of TCR association differed among HLA loci, with DRB1 alleles having the most associated TCRs and HLA-C alleles having the fewest. Correlated functional status among segregating V segments might reflect linkage disequilibrium, but an unknown experimental factor could not be ruled out. Several of the top co-occurrence clusters appeared to be linked to parvovirus B19, influenza, CMV and Epstein-Barr virus, according to a later analysis. Strong co-occurrence of HLA alleles, especially DR and DQ, made assigning TCR associations to individual alleles difficult. Most TCR sequences were seen in very few donors, while some public TCRs were found in many individuals. The cohort was sequenced for TCR beta chains only, and without alpha or paired-chain data the features that could be detected were limited. According to the authors, the approach could potentially be generalized to other disease states and immunological phenotypes. A further reported finding was that TCR beta sequences accurately predicted the HLA-A and HLA-B alleles for most subjects in the first cohort. A later analysis found that most CMV-associated TCR beta chains appeared HLA-restricted, with HLA associations seemingly driven largely by CMV exposure. Because some donors lacked HLA typing at each locus, the association tests relied only on the typed subset. The 87-base-pair reads could not distinguish some IMGT-functional V segments, including TRBV6-2 and TRBV6-3, so those segments were excluded. The classifier was reported to diagnose cytomegalovirus status with high specificity and sensitivity in both the original and validation cohorts.

This clonotype originated in a young woman in good health and CMV-seropositive. The material sequenced was PBMCs. The chain couples TRBV28 to TRBJ1-1; the best D guess is TRBD1, with 6 bases matching. The DNA sequence follows: TGTGCCAGTGGGCAGGGGAGAGCTTTCTTT. It codes for CASGQGRAFF. Joined to the reference TRBV28 and TRBJ1-1 proteins, this CDR3 gives the full variable domain: DVKVTQSSRYLVKRTGEKVFLECVQDMDHENMFWYRQDPGLGLRLIYFSYDVKMKEKGDIPEGYSVSREKKERFSLILESASTNQTSMYLCASGQGRAFFGQGTRLTVV.